The T cell receptor (beta chain) under discussion was sequenced for a study of blood T cell repertoires in COVID-19 (TCRdb year 2020). For context, the study as a whole: Samples covering the acute and convalescent phases of COVID-19 were provided by collaborators in the United States, Italy and Spain. The prospective study material was composed of cDNA or gDNA derived from T cells, B-cell-depleted T cells, or PBMCs. Deeply sampled blood TCRbeta repertoires from subjects exposed to, actively infected with, or recovered from COVID-19 were included in the dataset. The repertoires were made available in a free public database intended to serve as a resource for research on the immune response to SARS-CoV-2. The samples were drawn from the first 160 participants of the ongoing ImmuneRACE study and from over a thousand subjects provided by 6 global collaborators. Sample metadata almost always included a de-identified subject ID, COVID-19 status, age in years and sex. HLA class I and class II types, where available, came from metadata supplied by the sample provider rather than from assay-based typing.

TCRbeta CDR3 regions were amplified from genomic DNA using the immunoSEQ Assay, a bias-controlled multiplex PCR. The published analysis was carried out like this. Nucleated cell counts per sample were estimated from amplification of reference gene primers within the assay. Sequence reads were collapsed and filtered to measure the absolute abundance of every unique TCRbeta CDR3 rearrangement. Productive Simpson clonality was computed per sample as the square root of Simpson's diversity index over productive rearrangements. Here the immuneACCESS table is served through TCRdb, limited to in-frame sequences with V and J called. Missing clones are a known gap in these copies; in checked studies unresolved V genes cover under half, and the rest lacks a known reason. Clone size and V and J calls were adopted from that table, with D and trimming inferred from the DNA. For this sample there are more than 25,000 clones; roughly 80% appear just once. Of the sample, about 25% is held by the ten largest clones.

A remark on this clone: What antigen it recognizes has not been identified. Per-base quality was not reported, and no clone a single base away is much larger than it.

The collaborating institutions used their own protocols to collect whole blood in K2EDTA tubes. For TCRbeta analysis, collaborators shipped samples in one of three forms: frozen whole blood, isolated PBMCs, or DNA extracted from either of those sample types. The full study reports these points: The amount of clinical and demographic metadata varied by source and participant and was provided uncurated.

The receptor comes from a man aged 70-80 years with active COVID-19. The sequenced material came from peripheral blood.

The CDR3 amino acid sequence is: CASSQSYRDPGYNEQFF. The sequenced DNA: TGTGCCAGCAGCCAATCTTATCGGGATCCCGGATACAATGAGCAGTTCTTC. The rearranged segments are TRBV3-1 (or the pseudogene TRBV3-2) and TRBJ2-1, with TRBD2 tentatively as D gene (5 bases match). V and J are truncated by 2 bases and 4 bases respectively, leaving an intervening sequence of 18 bases. There are 17 amino acids in the CDR3, from cysteine to phenylalanine inclusive. The kept DNA is CDR3 alone, 51 bases in frame from the first base. CDR1 and CDR2, per the germline V gene (reference sequence), are LGHDT and YNNKEL.